These 19 T cell receptor beta chains came from one sample sequenced in a study of blood T cell repertoires in COVID-19. Profiled with immunoSEQ multiplex PCR; TCRdb holds only in-frame clones, not every one. The sample has hundreds of thousands of clones, 70% to 90% seen once. Sequenced input: peripheral blood. These receptors all come from an elderly woman with acute or convalescent COVID-19.

V usage is TRBV5-8 and J usage is TRBJ2-3; D unresolved. V was pared by 2 bases and J by 0 bases, with 7 bases between. The CDR3 runs 14 residues. Germline CDR1 reads SGHTS; CDR2 reads YDEGEE. The CDR3: CASSFHSSTDTQYF. For the CDR3, the DNA is TGTGCCAGCAGCTTTCACAGTAGCACAGATACGCAGTATTTT. The whole variable domain, remainder taken from reference TRBV5-8 and TRBJ2-3, is EAGVTQSPTHLIKTRGQQATLRCSPISGHTSVYWYQQALGLGLQFLLWYDEGEERNRGNFPPRFSGRQFPNYSSELNVNALELEDSALYLCASSFHSSTDTQYFGPGTRLTVL.

CDR3 coding DNA: TGTGCCAGCTCACCAGACACCGGGACACAACTTCAGGCCCTCCACTTT. Its translation is CASSPDTGTQLQALHF. This chain uses TRBV18 with TRBJ1-6; D might be TRBD1 (6 bases). Germline V CDR1 and CDR2: KGHSH, LQKENI. The CDR3 is 16 amino acids. V gave up 2 bases and J gave up 14 bases, with 22 bases separating them.

This clone was observed a handful of times. The rearrangement uses TRBV4-3 and TRBJ2-5, with a weak D call TRBD1 (5 bases). The germline gives CDR1 LGHNA, CDR2 YSLEER. The CDR3 covers 16 residues. Between the trimmed V and J ends, which lost 0 bases and 1 base, there was a span of 12 bases. The CDR3 DNA reads as TGCGCCAGCAGCCAAGATAGGGGTCGCCTCCAAGAGACCCAGTACTTC. It encodes CASSQDRGRLQETQYF.

The V call is TRBV10-3, the J call TRBJ2-3, with 7 positions matching TRBD1. The CDR3 runs 14 residues. Germline-derived CDR1 and CDR2 are ENHRY and SYGVKD. Losses at the gene ends were 6 bases for V and 0 bases for J; bases not matched to a gene: 3. In DNA, the CDR3 is TGTGCCATCAGCCCGGGACAGAGCACAGATACGCAGTATTTT. It is translated as CAISPGQSTDTQYF.

V is TRBV19 and J is TRBJ1-5; TRBD1 is a possible D gene (5 bases). Trimming removed 6 bases from V and 0 bases from J, with 12 bases in between. CDR1 LNHDA and CDR2 SQIVND come from the germline V gene (reference sequence). The CDR3 has 15 amino acids. The CDR3 reads CASSTGIISNQPQHF. The CDR3 region has the DNA TGTGCCAGTAGCACAGGAATTATTAGCAATCAGCCCCAGCATTTT.

The chain uses TRBV6-4 and TRBJ1-1, with D maybe TRBD1 (5 bases). With 3 bases removed from V and 3 bases from J, the gap between germline ends came to 11 bases. CDR1 and CDR2 from the germline V gene are MRHNA and SNTAGT. There are 14 residues in the CDR3. The CDR3 sequence: CASSDHAGDTEAFF. The CDR3 nucleotides read TGTGCCAGCAGTGATCACGCGGGGGACACTGAAGCTTTCTTT.

The chain employs TRBV7-6 and TRBJ2-5; no definite D call. The germline CDR1 and CDR2 sequences are SGHVS and FNYEAQ. The ends were cut back, 10 bases at V and 6 bases at J, with 3 bases in the middle. The CDR3 is made up of 8 amino acids. CDR3 protein: CATKTQYF. Here the CDR3 DNA reads TGTGCCACCAAGACCCAGTACTTC.

The rearrangement uses TRBV9 and TRBJ1-6; the match to TRBD1 covers 8 bases. This CDR3 contains 15 residues. V shed 4 bases and J 7 bases; nucleotides not matched to a gene: 7. CDR1 and CDR2 from the germline V gene are SGDLS and YYNGEE. CDR3 residues: CASSRQDRDNSPLHF. CDR3 bases: TGTGCCAGCAGCCGGCAGGACAGGGACAATTCACCCCTCCACTTT.

This clone was seen more than once but under ten times. This sequence joins TRBV6-6 and TRBJ1-1; TRBD1 might be the D (6 bases). Germline V gives CDR1 MNHNY, CDR2 SVGAGI (reference sequence). The V end was cut by 6 bases, the J end by 2 bases, with 16 bases between. The CDR3 spans 15 residues. CDR3 loop: CASRPTRGGNTEAFF. The CDR3 DNA is TGTGCCAGCAGGCCGACCCGGGGGGGCAACACTGAAGCTTTCTTT.

This clone was recorded only once. The chain is built from TRBV7-8 and TRBJ1-1, with D hard to call. From germline, CDR1 is SGHVS and CDR2 FQNEAQ. The CDR3 is made up of 15 amino acids. Trimming took off 1 base at V and 1 base at J, with 10 bases between the two ends. CDR3 region: CASSLVKQENTEAFF. The CDR3 region has the DNA TGTGCCAGCAGCTTAGTTAAACAAGAGAACACTGAAGCTTTCTTT.

The rearrangement uses TRBV6-5 and TRBJ1-5, with a weak D call TRBD1 (5 bases). There are 14 residues in the CDR3. Germline assignment: CDR1 MNHEY and CDR2 SVGAGI. V was trimmed by 5 bases and J by 0 bases, leaving 8 bases between them. CDR3 sequence reads: CASSTGYSNQPQHF. CDR3 nucleotide sequence: TGTGCCAGCAGTACAGGCTATAGCAATCAGCCCCAGCATTTT.

The chain has TRBV30 and TRBJ1-1; D gene ambiguous. CDR1 and CDR2 (germline): GTSNPN, SVGIG (reference sequence). The CDR3 extends over 16 amino acids. V lost 0 bases to trimming and J lost 1 base, with 15 bases between them. The CDR3 sequence: CAWSVLDGVPNTEAFF. DNA for the CDR3: TGTGCCTGGAGTGTACTGGACGGGGTCCCGAACACTGAAGCTTTCTTT.

The J gene is TRBJ2-7, the V gene TRBV3-1 (or the pseudogene TRBV3-2); 8 bases agree with TRBD2. This CDR3 is built from 13 residues. V dropped 4 bases and J dropped 6; count of bases not matched to a gene: 5. In germline, CDR1 is LGHDT, CDR2 YNNKEL (reference sequence). This chain's CDR3 is CASSLSGTGEQYF. The CDR3 nucleotides are TGTGCCAGCAGCCTTAGCGGGACGGGCGAGCAGTACTTC.

The chain carries TRBV5-6 and TRBJ1-1; TRBD1 aligns across 7 bases. Germline CDR1 reads SGHDT; CDR2 reads YYEEEE. V gave up 5 bases and J gave up 0 bases; unmatched junction bases: 4. The CDR3 contains 14 residues. CDR3 region: CASSRTGLNTEAFF. The CDR3 DNA reads TGTGCCAGCAGTCGGACAGGACTGAACACTGAAGCTTTCTTT.

The genes are TRBV19 and TRBJ1-1, with 12 bases lining up with TRBD1. The germline V gene encodes CDR1 LNHDA and CDR2 SQIVND (reference sequence). V was pared by 4 bases and J by 3 bases, with 0 bases of the junction left unmatched. The CDR3 has 14 amino acids. The CDR3 bases are TGTGCCAGTAGTAGGGACAGGGGGCACACTGAAGCTTTCTTT. This translates into CASSRDRGHTEAFF.

The chain joins TRBV21-1 to TRBJ1-5. TRBV21-1 is flagged as a pseudogene. The length of the CDR3 is 15 residues. CDR3 bases: TGTGCCAGCAGCAAAGCGGTCGGGGGATGTCAGCCCCAGCATTTT. Its translation is CASSKAVGGCQPQHF.

This rearrangement joins TRBV4-2 to TRBJ2-5, with a weak D call TRBD2 (5 bases). The CDR3 is 16 residues long. V lost 1 base and J lost 0, with 12 bases in between. Germline CDR1 reads LGHNA; CDR2 reads YNFKEQ. The CDR3 DNA reads as TGTGCCAGCAGCCAAGGGCGATTACTAGACCAAGAGACCCAGTACTTC. Translating gives CASSQGRLLDQETQYF.

This chain's CDR3 is CACLAGQPNEKLFF. The CDR3 coding sequence is TGTGCCTGCCTAGCCGGACAGCCTAATGAAAAACTGTTTTTT. The chain uses TRBV30 and TRBJ1-4, with D perhaps matching TRBD1 (6 bases). From germline, CDR1 is GTSNPN and CDR2 SVGIG (reference sequence). V was clipped by 6 bases and J by 3 bases, with 14 bases between them. The CDR3 covers 14 residues.

This chain uses TRBV19 with TRBJ2-1; 11 nucleotides line up with TRBD1. Germline CDR1 reads LNHDA; CDR2 reads SQIVND (reference sequence). The CDR3 has 16 amino acids. V shed 5 bases, J shed 8 bases, and the junction held 11 bases outside the gene matches. CDR3 protein: CASSLLPGQGVDEQFF. The DNA of the CDR3 is TGTGCCAGTAGTCTCTTACCGGGACAGGGGGTGGATGAGCAGTTCTTC.